A selection of T cell receptor beta chains follows, all from one sample in a study of T cell repertoires in cytomegalovirus infection. From the reads, TCRdb called clonotypes with MiXCR, one entry per CDR3 protein. The data contain 630,000 or so distinct CDR3 sequences, roughly 26% of them singletons. The sequenced material came from CD8+ T cells from PBMCs. All receptors come from a human donor in good health (CMV status not recorded). Some clones in this sample may be carry-over from other donors' samples. The CDR3 runs from the conserved cysteine through the conserved F or W. A D gene is named only where the DNA matches it firmly. Expanded clones get a size class; other rows say once, few or many, or leave the size out.

>18|TRBV20-1|NA|TRBJ2-1|TRBD1
CSALLPYRDSVSYNEQFF
TGCAGTGCTCTCCTCCCCTACCGGGACAGTGTTAGTTACAATGAGCAGTTCTTC
>15|TRBV6-6|many|TRBJ2-1|TRBD1
CASSPGGSGYNEQFF
TGTGCCAGCAGCCCAGGGGGCTCGGGTTACAATGAGCAGTTCTTC
>14|TRBV12-3/TRBV12-4|many|TRBJ2-5|NA
CASSLVNYGETQYF
TGTGCCAGCAGTTTAGTTAACTACGGCGAGACCCAGTACTTC
>15|TRBV27|few|TRBJ1-2|TRBD1
CASSLSGQGAYGYTF
TGTGCCAGCAGTTTATCGGGACAGGGTGCCTATGGCTACACCTTC
>16|TRBV18|NA|TRBJ2-7|TRBD1
CASSGPEQGASYEQYF
TGTGCCAGCTCAGGCCCGGAACAGGGGGCCTCCTACGAGCAGTACTTC
>12|TRBV2|few|TRBJ2-7|NA
CASRGGRYEQYF
TGTGCCAGCAGAGGGGGACGGTACGAGCAGTACTTC
>18|TRBV19|few|TRBJ2-5|TRBD2
CASSFTAWTSGEQETQYF
TGTGCCAGTAGCTTTACAGCTTGGACTAGCGGGGAACAAGAGACCCAGTACTTC
>13|TRBV12-3/TRBV12-4|many|TRBJ2-7|TRBD2
CASSLAGGFEQYF
TGTGCCAGCAGTTTAGCGGGGGGGTTCGAGCAGTACTTC
>11|TRBV10-3|few|TRBJ2-7|NA
CAIRVSDEQYF
TGTGCCATCAGGGTTAGCGACGAGCAGTACTTC
>14|TRBV9|NA|TRBJ1-2|TRBD1
CATTPRQGGYGYTF
TGTGCCACCACCCCAAGACAGGGAGGGTATGGCTACACCTTC
>13|TRBV5-6|NA|TRBJ2-7|NA
CASSLTARYEQYF
TGTGCCAGCAGCTTGACCGCGCGCTACGAGCAGTACTTC
>13|TRBV29-1|NA|TRBJ2-1|TRBD1
CSVWTGARNEQFF
TGCAGCGTTTGGACAGGGGCGAGGAATGAGCAGTTCTTC
>13|TRBV5-5|few|TRBJ2-1|NA
CASSSLRVGEQFF
TGTGCCAGCAGTTCCCTCAGGGTGGGTGAGCAGTTCTTC
>12|TRBV29-1|NA|TRBJ2-7|NA
CSVGSAGYEQYF
TGCAGCGTTGGATCGGCGGGTTACGAGCAGTACTTC
>18|TRBV7-6|many|TRBJ2-3|TRBD2
CASSFPLLSGGSTDTQYF
TGTGCCAGCAGCTTTCCCCTTCTTAGCGGGGGTAGCACAGATACGCAGTATTTT
>16|TRBV19|few|TRBJ2-3|TRBD1
CASSPWTGGAADTQYF
TGTGCCAGTAGTCCCTGGACAGGGGGCGCCGCAGATACGCAGTATTTT
>13|TRBV10-3|few|TRBJ2-1|NA
CAISEWKYNEQFF
TGTGCCATCAGTGAATGGAAATACAATGAGCAGTTCTTC
>14|TRBV7-8|many|TRBJ1-1|NA
CASSLTTVGTEAFF
TGTGCCAGCAGCCTTACGACAGTAGGAACTGAAGCTTTCTTT
>14|TRBV7-2|many|TRBJ2-1|TRBD2
CASSPRTRSWEQFF
TGTGCCAGCAGCCCCCGGACTAGATCCTGGGAGCAGTTCTTC
>14|TRBV20-1|NA|TRBJ2-5|TRBD1
CSADVEGAGETQYF
TGCAGTGCTGACGTTGAGGGGGCAGGGGAGACCCAGTACTTC
>12|TRBV12-5|many|TRBJ1-2|NA
CATAAGADGYTF
TGTGCTACCGCCGCGGGGGCGGATGGCTACACCTTC
>13|TRBV6-1|few|TRBJ1-1|NA
CASSENTPAEAFF
TGTGCCAGCAGTGAAAATACCCCAGCTGAAGCTTTCTTT
>17|TRBV6-6|few|TRBJ2-2|TRBD1
CASSPPVGTVNTGELFF
TGTGCCAGCAGCCCCCCCGTTGGGACAGTTAACACCGGGGAGCTGTTTTTT
>16|TRBV20-1|few|TRBJ2-3|TRBD2
CSAFSQRGPATDTQYF
TGCAGTGCTTTCAGCCAGCGGGGACCCGCCACAGATACGCAGTATTTT
>13|TRBV7-9|many|TRBJ1-5|TRBD1
CAGSQGASQPQHF
TGTGCCGGATCACAGGGGGCTTCTCAGCCCCAGCATTTT
>15|TRBV7-9|many|TRBJ2-1|TRBD2
CASSFSGSSYNEQFF
TGTGCCAGCAGCTTTAGCGGGAGCTCCTACAATGAGCAGTTCTTC
>15|TRBV5-1|many|TRBJ2-1|NA
CASSLVTGPYNEQFF
TGCGCCAGCAGCTTGGTGACTGGCCCCTACAATGAGCAGTTCTTC
>15|TRBV6-2/TRBV6-3|few|TRBJ1-5|TRBD1
CASSPPRGLNQPQHF
TGTGCCAGCAGTCCCCCCAGGGGGCTCAATCAGCCCCAGCATTTT
>16|TRBV6-5|NA|TRBJ2-1|NA
CASSYGDTSTYNEQFF
TGTGCCAGCAGTTATGGGGATACCTCAACTTACAATGAGCAGTTCTTC
>17|TRBV9|NA|TRBJ2-5|TRBD2
CARSVEASGVVRETQYF
TGTGCCCGCAGCGTAGAGGCTAGCGGGGTCGTCCGAGAGACCCAGTACTTC
>17|TRBV20-1|once|TRBJ1-3|TRBD1
CSARDPQGEITGNTIYF
TGCAGTGCTAGAGATCCACAGGGGGAAATTACAGGAAACACCATATATTTT
>19|TRBV6-6|NA|TRBJ1-4|TRBD1
CASSFPPGGATATNEKLFF
TGTGCCAGCAGTTTCCCGCCAGGGGGGGCGACTGCAACTAATGAAAAACTGTTTTTT
>14|TRBV28|few|TRBJ1-1|NA
CASTFRGLGPEAFF
TGTGCCAGCACCTTTCGGGGACTTGGACCTGAAGCTTTCTTT
>15|TRBV20-1|few|TRBJ2-5|NA
CSARDRWGGRETQYF
TGCAGTGCTAGAGATAGGTGGGGAGGAAGAGAGACCCAGTACTTC
>13|TRBV6-1|many|TRBJ1-1|NA
CASSTNHWTEAFF
TGTGCCAGCAGTACAAATCACTGGACTGAAGCTTTCTTT
>15|TRBV10-3|NA|TRBJ2-2|NA
CAISGGRQNTGELFF
TGTGCCATCAGTGGGGGCAGGCAAAACACCGGGGAGCTGTTTTTT
>14|TRBV11-2|NA|TRBJ2-1|TRBD2
CASSLGAGRDEQFF
TGTGCCAGCAGCTTGGGTGCAGGGAGGGATGAGCAGTTCTTC
>18|TRBV7-2|many|TRBJ1-6|NA
CASSLPGGLDSYNSPLHF
TGTGCCAGCAGCTTGCCTGGGGGGCTCGACTCCTATAATTCACCCCTCCACTTT
>17|TRBV4-2|few|TRBJ1-1|NA
CASSQLRNSGIFTEAFF
TGTGCCAGCAGCCAATTACGAAATTCAGGGATTTTCACTGAAGCTTTCTTT
>17|TRBV5-5|NA|TRBJ2-6|NA
CASSLVVTGSGANVLTF
TGTGCCAGCAGCTTGGTGGTTACCGGGTCTGGGGCCAACGTCCTGACTTTC
>15|TRBV6-5|NA|TRBJ1-1|TRBD1
CASSYSGTGDTEAFF
TGTGCCAGCAGTTACTCGGGGACAGGGGACACTGAAGCTTTCTTT
>14|TRBV7-6|NA|TRBJ1-5|TRBD1
CASSSNRGHQPQHF
TGTGCCAGCAGCTCAAACAGGGGTCATCAGCCCCAGCATTTT
>15|TRBV15|few|TRBJ2-1|NA
CATSRDLGDGNEQFF
TGTGCCACCAGCAGAGATTTGGGGGACGGAAATGAGCAGTTCTTC
>14|TRBV5-1|NA|TRBJ2-7|TRBD1
CASSLETGDYEQYF
TGCGCCAGCAGCTTGGAAACAGGGGACTACGAGCAGTACTTC
>16|TRBV7-4|few|TRBJ2-1|TRBD2
CASSYELAGGRNEQFF
TGTGCCAGCAGCTACGAGCTAGCGGGGGGGCGAAATGAGCAGTTCTTC
>15|TRBV7-8|many|TRBJ2-1|TRBD2
CASSRSGGAYNEQFF
TGTGCCAGCTCCCGTAGCGGGGGGGCGTACAATGAGCAGTTCTTC
>14|TRBV7-6|NA|TRBJ2-1|NA
CASSHRGLFNEQFF
TGTGCCAGCAGCCATCGGGGGCTCTTCAATGAGCAGTTCTTC
>17|TRBV13|few|TRBJ1-2|TRBD1
CASSSGLWTGAPYGYTF
TGTGCCAGCAGCTCGGGGCTGTGGACAGGGGCACCCTATGGCTACACCTTC
>16|TRBV7-8|many|TRBJ2-2|TRBD1
CASSLVGTANTGELFF
TGTGCCAGCAGCTTAGTCGGGACAGCGAACACCGGGGAGCTGTTTTTT
>14|TRBV7-6|many|TRBJ2-1|TRBD2
CASSYSGGRNEQFF
TGTGCCAGCAGCTATAGCGGGGGGCGGAATGAGCAGTTCTTC
>15|TRBV28|NA|TRBJ1-2|TRBD1
CASSLNRGRSYGYTF
TGTGCCAGCAGTTTAAACAGGGGGCGCAGCTATGGCTACACCTTC
>15|TRBV14|NA|TRBJ2-1|NA
CASSQGKRRDNEQFF
TGTGCCAGCAGCCAGGGAAAGAGGAGGGACAATGAGCAGTTCTTC
>14|TRBV29-1|few|TRBJ1-2|NA
CTDNASGANYGYTF
TGCACCGATAACGCCTCCGGGGCGAACTATGGCTACACCTTC
>16|TRBV4-1|few|TRBJ2-2|TRBD2
CASSGLAGGPTGELFF
TGCGCCAGCAGCGGACTAGCGGGGGGCCCCACCGGGGAGCTGTTTTTT
>9|TRBV6-1|many|TRBJ2-3|NA
CAAGDTQYF
TGTGCCGCGGGGGATACGCAGTATTTT
>15|TRBV7-9|many|TRBJ1-2|NA
CASSFERDRMGGYTF
TGTGCCAGCAGCTTTGAACGGGACCGGATGGGCGGCTACACCTTC
>16|TRBV7-8|many|TRBJ2-7|TRBD1
CASSSVGDRAPYEQYF
TGTGCCAGCAGTTCTGTGGGCGACAGGGCCCCCTACGAGCAGTACTTC
>15|TRBV7-6|many|TRBJ2-7|TRBD1
CASSLFRDRDYEQYF
TGTGCCAGCAGCCTGTTCCGGGACAGAGACTACGAGCAGTACTTC
>19|TRBV27|NA|TRBJ2-1|TRBD2
CASTREPGLAGGVYNEQFF
TGTGCCAGCACCCGGGAGCCGGGACTAGCGGGGGGAGTCTACAATGAGCAGTTCTTC
>19|TRBV6-2/TRBV6-3|few|TRBJ2-6|NA
CASSDPTVGITSGANVLTF
TGTGCCAGCAGTGACCCCACGGTGGGCATAACCTCTGGGGCCAACGTCCTGACTTTC